The source of this T cell receptor beta chain is a study of shared clonotypes between healthy human individuals. V lost 2 bases and J lost 2, with 12 bases in between. The CDR3 spans 15 residues. Germline V gives CDR1 MNHEY, CDR2 SMNVEV (reference sequence). TCRdb's table, derived via immunoSEQ multiplex PCR, lists solely in-frame clones and lacks some. The data show roughly 700,000 clones, with 74% seen just once and 1.7% held by the top ten. This receptor was identified in a woman in her thirties in good health. The rearrangement links TRBV27 to TRBJ1-2; the D gene is possibly TRBD1 (5 bases). The source material was memory CD4+ T cells sorted from blood. As to subset: CD45RA-negative fraction. In DNA form, the CDR3 reads TGTGCCAGCAGTTTAAGAGGGGCGCAGAACTATGGCTACACCTTC. Its translation: CASSLRGAQNYGYTF.